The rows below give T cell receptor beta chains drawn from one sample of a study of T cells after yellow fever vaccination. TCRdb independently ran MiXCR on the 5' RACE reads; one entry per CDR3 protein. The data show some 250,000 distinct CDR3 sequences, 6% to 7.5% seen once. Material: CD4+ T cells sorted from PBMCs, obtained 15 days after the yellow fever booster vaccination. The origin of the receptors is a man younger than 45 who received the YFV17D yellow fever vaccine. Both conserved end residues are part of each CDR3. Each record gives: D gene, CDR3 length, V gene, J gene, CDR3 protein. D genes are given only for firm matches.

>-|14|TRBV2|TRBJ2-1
CASRTTESAPEQFF
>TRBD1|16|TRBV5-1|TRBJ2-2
CASRDLGTGVSGELFF
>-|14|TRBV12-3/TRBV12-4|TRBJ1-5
CASSFLGPNQPQHF
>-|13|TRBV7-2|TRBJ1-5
CASSHGGAQPQHF
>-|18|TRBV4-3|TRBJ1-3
CASSQVGKTATSGNTIYF
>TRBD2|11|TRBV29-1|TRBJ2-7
CSVTSGYEQYF
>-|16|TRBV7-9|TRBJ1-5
CASSHGYGSANQPQHF
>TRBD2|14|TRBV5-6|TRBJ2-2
CASKLAGDGGELFF
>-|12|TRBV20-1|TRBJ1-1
CSARDGVVKAFF
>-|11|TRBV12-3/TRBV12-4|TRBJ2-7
CATGIGGEQYF
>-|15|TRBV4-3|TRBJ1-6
CASSQEWHLNTPLHF
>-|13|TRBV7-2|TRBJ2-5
CASSVTLKETQYF
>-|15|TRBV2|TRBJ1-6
CASSEDLGGSSPLHF
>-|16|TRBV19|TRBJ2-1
CASSRGNRFSYNEQFF
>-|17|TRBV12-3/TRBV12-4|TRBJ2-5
CASSLPPRGGWEETQYF
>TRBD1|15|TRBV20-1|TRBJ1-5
CSARSGTGGGQPQHF
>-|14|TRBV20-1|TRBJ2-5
CSARDSGGSQTQYF
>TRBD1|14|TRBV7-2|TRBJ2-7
CASSKDRGTYEQYF
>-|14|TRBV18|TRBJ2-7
CASSPIELGYEQYF
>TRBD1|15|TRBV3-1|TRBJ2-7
CASSQGGQAAGEQYF